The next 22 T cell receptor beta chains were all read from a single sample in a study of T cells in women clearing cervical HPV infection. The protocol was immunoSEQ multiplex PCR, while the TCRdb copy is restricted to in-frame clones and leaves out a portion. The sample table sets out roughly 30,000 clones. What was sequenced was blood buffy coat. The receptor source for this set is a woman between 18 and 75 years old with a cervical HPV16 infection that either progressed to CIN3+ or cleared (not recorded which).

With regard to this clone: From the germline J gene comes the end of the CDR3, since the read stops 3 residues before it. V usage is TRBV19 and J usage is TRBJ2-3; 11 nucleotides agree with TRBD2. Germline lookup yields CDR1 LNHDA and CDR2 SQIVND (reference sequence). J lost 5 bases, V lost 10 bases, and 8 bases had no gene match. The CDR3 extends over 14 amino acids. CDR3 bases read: TGTGCCATTTCGACTAGCGGGAAAGGAGATACG. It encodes CAISTSGKGDT. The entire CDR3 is CAISTSGKGDTQYF.

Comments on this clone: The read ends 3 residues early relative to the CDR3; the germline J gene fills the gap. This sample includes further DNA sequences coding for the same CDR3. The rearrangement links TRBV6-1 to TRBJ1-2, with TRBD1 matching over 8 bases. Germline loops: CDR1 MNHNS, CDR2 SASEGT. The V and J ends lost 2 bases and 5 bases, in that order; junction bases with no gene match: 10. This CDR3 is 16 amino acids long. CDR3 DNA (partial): TGTGCCAGCAGTGAAAGGTTGACAGGGGAAGGTTATGGC. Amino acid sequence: CASSERLTGEGYG. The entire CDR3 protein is CASSERLTGEGYGYTF.

The CDR3 bases that were read are TGTGCCAGCAAAGGACAGGGGGAACAGCCC. Residues: CASKGQGEQP. The entire CDR3 is CASKGQGEQPQHF. The chain employs TRBV19 and TRBJ1-5; 10 positions match TRBD1. The CDR3 end is not reached by the read, which stops 3 residues before it; the germline J gene fills it in. Per germline, CDR1 LNHDA and CDR2 SQIVND (reference sequence). The CDR3 contains 13 residues. The trim removed 9 bases at V and 7 bases at J, leaving 6 bases unmatched.

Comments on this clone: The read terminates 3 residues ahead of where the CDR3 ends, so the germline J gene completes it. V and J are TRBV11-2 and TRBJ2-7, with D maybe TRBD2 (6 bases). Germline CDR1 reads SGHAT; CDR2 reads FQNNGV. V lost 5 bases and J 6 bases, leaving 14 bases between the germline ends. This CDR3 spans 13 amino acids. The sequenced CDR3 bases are TGTGCCAGCAGCGAACTCCGGGGGAGCGAG. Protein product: CASSELRGSE. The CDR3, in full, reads CASSELRGSEQYF.

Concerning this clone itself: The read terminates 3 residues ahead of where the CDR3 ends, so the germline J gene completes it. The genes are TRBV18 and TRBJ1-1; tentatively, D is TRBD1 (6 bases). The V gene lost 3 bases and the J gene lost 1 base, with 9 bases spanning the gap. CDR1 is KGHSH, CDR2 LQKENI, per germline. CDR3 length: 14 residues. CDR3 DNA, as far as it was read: TGTGCCAGCTCACCGCAGGGACAGAACACTGAA. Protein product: CASSPQGQNTE. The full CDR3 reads CASSPQGQNTEAFF. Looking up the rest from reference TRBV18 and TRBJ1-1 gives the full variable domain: NAGVMQNPRHLVRRRGQEARLRCSPMKGHSHVYWYRQLPEEGLKFMVYLQKENIIDESGMPKERFSAEFPKEGPSILRIQQVVRGDSAAYFCASSPQGQNTEAFFGQGTRLTVV.

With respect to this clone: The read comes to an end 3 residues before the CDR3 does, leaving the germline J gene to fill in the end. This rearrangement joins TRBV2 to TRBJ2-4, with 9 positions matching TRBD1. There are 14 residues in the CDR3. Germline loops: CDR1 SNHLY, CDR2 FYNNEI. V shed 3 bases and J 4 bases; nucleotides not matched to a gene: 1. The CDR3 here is CASSDGQGKNIQYF. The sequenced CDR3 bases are TGTGCCAGCAGTGACGGACAGGGGAAAAACATT. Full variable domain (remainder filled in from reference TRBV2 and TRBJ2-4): EPEVTQTPSHQVTQMGQEVILRCVPISNHLYFYWYRQILGQKVEFLVSFYNNEISEKSEIFDDQFSVERPDGSNFTLKIRSTKLEDSAMYFCASSDGQGKNIQYFGAGTRLSVL.

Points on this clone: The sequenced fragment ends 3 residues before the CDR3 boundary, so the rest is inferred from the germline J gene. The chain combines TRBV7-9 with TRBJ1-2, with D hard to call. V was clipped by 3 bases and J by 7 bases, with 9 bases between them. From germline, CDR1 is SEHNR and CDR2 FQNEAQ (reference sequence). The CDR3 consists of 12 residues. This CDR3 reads CASSFAVSGYTF. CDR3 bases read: TGTGCCAGCAGCTTCGCAGTGTCTGGC.

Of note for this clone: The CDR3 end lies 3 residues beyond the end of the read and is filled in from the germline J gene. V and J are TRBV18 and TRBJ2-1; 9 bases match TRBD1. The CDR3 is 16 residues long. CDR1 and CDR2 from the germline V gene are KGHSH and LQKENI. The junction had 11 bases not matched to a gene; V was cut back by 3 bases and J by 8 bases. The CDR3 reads CASSPIGTGNLHEQFF. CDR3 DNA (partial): TGTGCCAGCTCACCTATCGGGACAGGGAACTTACATGAG.

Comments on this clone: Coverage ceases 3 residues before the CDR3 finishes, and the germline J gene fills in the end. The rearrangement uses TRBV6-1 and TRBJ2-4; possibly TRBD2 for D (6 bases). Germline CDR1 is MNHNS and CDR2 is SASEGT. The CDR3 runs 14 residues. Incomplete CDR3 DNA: TGTGCCAGCAGTGAAATTACGGGAGACTATGGT. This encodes CASSEITGDYG. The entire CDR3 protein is CASSEITGDYGQYF.

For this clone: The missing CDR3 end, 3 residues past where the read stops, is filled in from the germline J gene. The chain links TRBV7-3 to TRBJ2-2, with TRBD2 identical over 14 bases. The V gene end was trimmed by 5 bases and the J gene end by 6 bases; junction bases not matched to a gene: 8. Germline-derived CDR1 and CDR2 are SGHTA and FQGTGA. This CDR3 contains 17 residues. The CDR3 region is CASSRGLAGEGAGELFF. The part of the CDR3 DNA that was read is TGTGCCAGCAGCAGGGGACTAGCGGGAGAAGGAGCCGGGGAG.

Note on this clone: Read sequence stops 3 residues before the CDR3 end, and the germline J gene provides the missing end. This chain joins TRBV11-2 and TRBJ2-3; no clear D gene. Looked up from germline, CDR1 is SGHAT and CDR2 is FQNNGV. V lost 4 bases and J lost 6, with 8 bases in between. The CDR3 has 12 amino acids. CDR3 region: CASSWAMDTQYF. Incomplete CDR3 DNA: TGTGCCAGCAGCTGGGCGATGGATACG.

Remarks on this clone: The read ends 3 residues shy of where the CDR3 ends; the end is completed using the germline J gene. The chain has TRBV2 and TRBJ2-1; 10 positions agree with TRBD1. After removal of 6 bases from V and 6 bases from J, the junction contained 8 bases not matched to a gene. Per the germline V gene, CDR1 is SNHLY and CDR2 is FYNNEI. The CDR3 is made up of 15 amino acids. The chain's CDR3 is CASRNGQGEVNEQFF. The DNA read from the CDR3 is TGTGCCAGCAGAAACGGACAGGGGGAGGTCAATGAG.

The CDR3 is CASSFNRQETQYF. CDR3 bases read: TGTGCCAGCAGCTTTAACAGGCAAGAGACG. V gene TRBV7-2 combines with J gene TRBJ2-3; TRBD1 might be the D (5 bases). Sequencing ends 3 residues short of the CDR3 end; the germline J gene provides the rest. Germline lookup yields CDR1 SGHTA and CDR2 FQGNSA. CDR3 length: 13 residues.

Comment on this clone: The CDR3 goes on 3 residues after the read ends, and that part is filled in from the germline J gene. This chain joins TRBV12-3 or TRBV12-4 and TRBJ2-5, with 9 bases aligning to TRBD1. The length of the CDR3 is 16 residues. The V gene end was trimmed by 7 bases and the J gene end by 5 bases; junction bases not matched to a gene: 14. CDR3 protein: CASTLTGTGFEETQYF. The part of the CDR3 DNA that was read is TGTGCCAGCACCCTGACCGGGACAGGGTTTGAGGAGACC.

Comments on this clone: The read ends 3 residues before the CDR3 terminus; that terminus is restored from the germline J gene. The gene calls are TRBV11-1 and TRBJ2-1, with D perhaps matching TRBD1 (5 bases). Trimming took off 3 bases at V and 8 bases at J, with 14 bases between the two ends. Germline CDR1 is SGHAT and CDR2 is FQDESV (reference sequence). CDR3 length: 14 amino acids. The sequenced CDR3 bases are TGTGCCAGCAGCTTTCTGGGGCCACACGATGAG. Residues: CASSFLGPHDE. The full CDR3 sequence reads CASSFLGPHDEQFF.

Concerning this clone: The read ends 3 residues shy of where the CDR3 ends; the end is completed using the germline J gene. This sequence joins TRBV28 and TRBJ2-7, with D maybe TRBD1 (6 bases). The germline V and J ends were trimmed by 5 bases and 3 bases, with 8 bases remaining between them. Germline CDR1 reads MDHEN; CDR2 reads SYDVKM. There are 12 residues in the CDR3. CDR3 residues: CASSGQIYEQYF. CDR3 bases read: TGTGCCAGCAGTGGACAGATCTACGAG.

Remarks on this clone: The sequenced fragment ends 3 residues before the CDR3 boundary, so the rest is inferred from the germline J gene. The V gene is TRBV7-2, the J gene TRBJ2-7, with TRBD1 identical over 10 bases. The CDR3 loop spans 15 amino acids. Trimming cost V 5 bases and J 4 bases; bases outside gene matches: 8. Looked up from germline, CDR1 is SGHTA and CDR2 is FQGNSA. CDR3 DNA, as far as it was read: TGTGCCAGCAGCCTTGGGACAGGGGTATATTACGAG. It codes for CASSLGTGVYYE. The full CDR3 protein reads CASSLGTGVYYEQYF.

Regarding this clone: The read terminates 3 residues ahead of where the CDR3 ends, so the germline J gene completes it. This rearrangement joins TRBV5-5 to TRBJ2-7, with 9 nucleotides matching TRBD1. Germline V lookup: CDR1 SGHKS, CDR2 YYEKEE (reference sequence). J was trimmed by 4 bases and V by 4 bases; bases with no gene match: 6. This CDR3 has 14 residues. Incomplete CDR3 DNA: TGTGCCAGCAGCGCTCCGGGACAGGGATACGAG. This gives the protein CASSAPGQGYE. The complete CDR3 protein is CASSAPGQGYEQYF.

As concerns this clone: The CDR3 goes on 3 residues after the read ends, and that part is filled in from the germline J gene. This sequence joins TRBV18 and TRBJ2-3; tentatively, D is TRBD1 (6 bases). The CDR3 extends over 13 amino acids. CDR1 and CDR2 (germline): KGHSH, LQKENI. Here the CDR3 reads CASSSGHQETQYF. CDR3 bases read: TGTGCCAGCTCATCGGGACATCAAGAGACG. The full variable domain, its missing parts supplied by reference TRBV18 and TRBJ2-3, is NAGVMQNPRHLVRRRGQEARLRCSPMKGHSHVYWYRQLPEEGLKFMVYLQKENIIDESGMPKERFSAEFPKEGPSILRIQQVVRGDSAAYFCASSSGHQETQYFGPGTRLTVL.

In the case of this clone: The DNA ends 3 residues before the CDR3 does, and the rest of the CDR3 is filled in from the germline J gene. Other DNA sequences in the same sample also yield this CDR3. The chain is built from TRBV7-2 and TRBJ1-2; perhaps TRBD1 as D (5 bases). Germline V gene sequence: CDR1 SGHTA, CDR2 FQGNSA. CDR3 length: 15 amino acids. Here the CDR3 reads CASSPPSRGGNDYTF. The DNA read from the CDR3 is TGTGCCAGCAGCCCCCCCTCGCGGGGCGGCAACGAC.

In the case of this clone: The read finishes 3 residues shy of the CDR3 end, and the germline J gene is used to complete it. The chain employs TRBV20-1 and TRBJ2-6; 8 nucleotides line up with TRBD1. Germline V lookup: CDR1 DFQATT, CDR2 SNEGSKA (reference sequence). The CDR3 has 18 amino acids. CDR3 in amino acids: CSASPRTGTNSGANVLTF. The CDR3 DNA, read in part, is TGCAGCGCTTCGCCCCGGACAGGGACCAACTCTGGGGCCAACGTC.

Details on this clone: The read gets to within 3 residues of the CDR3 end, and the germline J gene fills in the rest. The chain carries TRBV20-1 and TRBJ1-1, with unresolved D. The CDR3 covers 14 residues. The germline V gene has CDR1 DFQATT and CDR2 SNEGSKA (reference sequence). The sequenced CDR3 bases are TGCAGTGCTAGTGAGGCCATGGGGTTTACTAGG. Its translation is CSASEAMGFTR. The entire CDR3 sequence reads CSASEAMGFTRAFF.